These 29 T cell receptor beta chains originate from one sample sequenced in a study of multiple sclerosis patients with progressive multifocal leukoencephalopathy. Regarding time point: time of PML onset. Libraries were prepared by immunoSEQ multiplex PCR; TCRdb keeps only in-frame clonotypes and omits some of them. The table lists tens of thousands of clones, approximately 85% of them singletons, with 9.5% to 15% in the top ten. The material was PBMCs, obtained from a patient treated with natalizumab. The source is a woman younger than 45 with progressive multifocal leukoencephalopathy.

This clone was observed a single time. CDR3 protein: CASSLARSEQFF. The CDR3 DNA reads TGCGCCAGCAGCTTGGCACGGTCTGAGCAGTTCTTC. The chain has TRBV5-1 and TRBJ2-1; D call uncertain. This CDR3 is 12 amino acids long. Germline V gene data show CDR1 as SGHRS and CDR2 as YFSETQ. V shed 0 bases and J shed 9 bases, with 7 bases lying between them.

The rearrangement links TRBV28 to TRBJ2-7; tentatively, D is TRBD2 (7 bases). Trimming removed 2 bases at V and 1 base at J, with 15 bases between. The length of the CDR3 is 16 residues. Germline CDR1 and CDR2: MDHEN and SYDVKM. The chain's CDR3 is CASSLGGHGGSYEQYF. The CDR3 region has the DNA TGTGCCAGCAGTTTAGGGGGACACGGGGGGTCCTACGAGCAGTACTTC.

This CDR3 is CASSVQGSSYNSPLHF. Here the CDR3 DNA reads TGCGCCAGCAGCGTACAGGGTAGTTCCTATAATTCACCCCTCCACTTT. The chain employs TRBV5-1 and TRBJ1-6; D is perhaps TRBD1 (6 bases). Looked up from germline, CDR1 is SGHRS and CDR2 is YFSETQ. The CDR3 consists of 16 residues. The V end lost 4 bases, the J end lost 1 base, and 12 bases lay between the germline ends.

V gene TRBV7-9 combines with J gene TRBJ2-3, with D possibly matching TRBD1 (5 bases). Looked up from germline, CDR1 is SEHNR and CDR2 is FQNEAQ (reference sequence). V was shortened by 2 bases and J by 5 bases, with 11 bases between the two germline ends. This CDR3 spans 14 amino acids. The CDR3 spells CASSLKGIGDTQYF. CDR3 coding DNA: TGTGCCAGCAGCTTAAAGGGGATCGGAGATACGCAGTATTTT.

The chain uses TRBV30 and TRBJ2-7; D may correspond to TRBD1 or TRBD2 (6 bases each). V shed 2 bases and J shed 0 bases, with 8 bases lying between them. The germline gives CDR1 GTSNPN, CDR2 SVGIG (reference sequence). The CDR3 runs 13 residues. The CDR3 is CAWSRGPSYEQYF. In nucleotides, the CDR3 is TGTGCCTGGAGTCGGGGGCCCTCCTACGAGCAGTACTTC. Filled out from reference TRBV30 and TRBJ2-7, the complete variable domain reads SQTIHQWPATLVQPVGSPLSLECTVEGTSNPNLYWYRQAAGRGLQLLFYSVGIGQISSEVPQNLSASRPQDRQFILSSKKLLLSDSGFYLCAWSRGPSYEQYFGPGTRLTVT.

The rearrangement uses TRBV2 and TRBJ2-6; 11 positions agree with TRBD1. The junction had 3 bases not matched to a gene; V was cut back by 6 bases and J by 2 bases. CDR1 and CDR2 from the germline V gene are SNHLY and FYNNEI. CDR3 length equals 16 residues. Written as DNA, the CDR3 is TGTGCCAGCAGCGGACAGGGGGCTGCTGGGGCCAACGTCCTGACTTTC. Its translation is CASSGQGAAGANVLTF.

CDR3 in amino acids: CASRPLAGGTPGSYNEQFF. The CDR3 DNA follows: TGTGCCAGTAGACCCCTAGCGGGGGGGACCCCGGGCTCCTACAATGAGCAGTTCTTC. The V call is TRBV19, the J call TRBJ2-1, with 12 bases lining up with TRBD2. Germline CDR1 and CDR2: LNHDA and SQIVND (reference sequence). CDR3 length: 19 residues. V was pared by 6 bases and J by 0 bases, with 12 bases of the junction left unmatched.

Worth noting for this clone: A read error may account for a junction end that differs from germline. This rearrangement joins TRBV23-1 to TRBJ2-7; D uncertain. TRBV23-1 is designated an ORF whose function remains uncertain. The CDR3 covers 9 residues. CDR3 loop: CASSRPPCF. DNA for the CDR3: TGCGCCAGCAGTCGCCCCCCTTGTTTC.

This chain joins TRBV6-1 and TRBJ2-7; no clear D. The germline CDR1 and CDR2 sequences are MNHNS and SASEGT. The ends were cut back, 4 bases at V and 5 bases at J, with 9 bases in the middle. The CDR3 is 12 residues long. This CDR3 is CASSALGNEQYF. CDR3 nucleotides: TGTGCCAGCAGTGCCTTGGGGAACGAGCAGTACTTC.

This chain connects TRBV5-4 to TRBJ1-5; 7 bases line up with TRBD1. J was trimmed by 1 base and V by 0 bases; bases with no gene match: 4. Germline CDR1 and CDR2: SGHNT and YYREEE (reference sequence). This CDR3 region has 16 residues. The CDR3 reads CASSLAGQRSNQPQHF. The CDR3 DNA reads TGTGCCAGCAGCTTGGCGGGACAGCGGAGCAATCAGCCCCAGCATTTT.

The chain links TRBV5-1 to TRBJ2-5, with TRBD1 as a possible D gene (5 bases). V was pared by 0 bases and J by 6 bases, with 18 bases between. Germline V gene sequence: CDR1 SGHRS, CDR2 YFSETQ. This CDR3 spans 16 amino acids. CDR3 protein: CASSLANRQPLQTQYF. The CDR3 DNA is TGCGCCAGCAGCTTGGCTAATAGACAGCCCTTACAGACCCAGTACTTC.

This chain uses TRBV5-1 with TRBJ1-1, with 8 nucleotides matching TRBD1. CDR1 SGHRS and CDR2 YFSETQ come from the germline V gene. The J segment lost 9 bases and the V segment lost 1 base, leaving 2 bases of the junction unmatched. The CDR3 runs to 12 residues. Here the CDR3 DNA reads TGCGCCAGCAGCTTGACCAGGGGGCAAGCTTTCTTT. Its translation: CASSLTRGQAFF.

V is TRBV4-1 and J is TRBJ2-1; 9 bases line up with TRBD2. This CDR3 comprises 16 residues. V was clipped by 2 bases and J by 5 bases; unmatched bases: 7. Germline values: CDR1 MGHRA, CDR2 YSYEKL. The CDR3 DNA reads TGCGCCAGCAGCCAAAAGTGGGCGGGAGGGGACAATGAGCAGTTCTTC. This sequence encodes CASSQKWAGGDNEQFF.

This chain uses TRBV4-1 with TRBJ1-2; TRBD1 matches 8 bases. The germline CDR1 and CDR2 sequences are MGHRA and YSYEKL. Unmatched junction bases numbered 6, after V lost 3 bases and J lost 3 bases. The CDR3 is made up of 15 amino acids. The DNA of the CDR3 is TGCGCCAGCAGCCATTCACAGGGGGTAGACTATGGCTACACCTTC. Residues: CASSHSQGVDYGYTF.

The J gene is TRBJ2-5, the V gene TRBV15; tentative D call: TRBD2 (6 bases). The CDR3 totals 15 residues. V gave up 7 bases and J gave up 14 bases, with 29 bases separating them. Germline V gene lookup returns CDR1 LNHNV and CDR2 YYDKDF (reference sequence). DNA of the CDR3: TGTGCCACCACCAACCAGGCTTCACTAGCCGAAACCCTCTACTTC. It is translated as CATTNQASLAETLYF.

J is TRBJ2-5 and V is TRBV20-1, with D unclear. CDR3 length: 11 amino acids. V dropped 6 bases and J dropped 0 bases, with 5 bases sitting between them. From germline, CDR1 is DFQATT and CDR2 SNEGSKA (reference sequence). The CDR3: CSAWDQETQYF. The CDR3 DNA sequence: TGCAGTGCGTGGGACCAAGAGACCCAGTACTTC.

The rearrangement uses TRBV28 and TRBJ2-7; 15 positions agree with TRBD2. CDR3 length equals 15 residues. Unmatched junction bases numbered 6, after V lost 5 bases and J lost 7 bases. Germline loops: CDR1 MDHEN, CDR2 SYDVKM. CDR3 protein: CASSGTSGGRREQYF. In DNA form, the CDR3 reads TGTGCCAGCAGTGGGACTAGCGGGGGGCGGAGGGAGCAGTACTTC.

The chain couples TRBV4-1 to TRBJ2-5, with 9 nucleotides matching TRBD1. The J call may be faulty, since TRBJ2-7 better matches the DNA end. The V gene's germline CDR1 is MGHRA and CDR2 YSYEKL. The length of the CDR3 is 14 residues. CDR3 DNA sequence: TGCGCCAGCAGCCAAGGGGACAGGGCGTACGAGCAGTACTTC. Translating gives CASSQGDRAYEQYF.

The rearrangement links TRBV11-2 to TRBJ2-5; the D gene is possibly TRBD2 (6 bases). Germline V gene sequence: CDR1 SGHAT, CDR2 FQNNGV. CDR3 length: 13 residues. Trimming shortened V by 1 base and J by 11 bases, and 14 bases separated the two germline ends. The chain's CDR3 is CASSLVRSGEQYF. CDR3 nucleotide sequence: TGTGCCAGCAGCTTAGTCAGGTCGGGGGAGCAGTACTTC.

This rearrangement joins TRBV21-1 to TRBJ1-2. TRBV21-1 is a known pseudogene. The CDR3 is 14 amino acids. Here the CDR3 DNA reads TGTGCCAGCGTCATAAAGTATCAATCTCGATACTACACCTTC. As protein: CASVIKYQSRYYTF.

The chain recombines TRBV27 with TRBJ2-1; tentative D call: TRBD1 (6 bases). Germline-derived CDR1 and CDR2 are MNHEY and SMNVEV (reference sequence). V gave up 0 bases and J gave up 6 bases, with 9 bases separating them. CDR3 length equals 14 residues. The DNA for the CDR3 is TGTGCCAGCAGTTTATCGGGGGCCCGCAATGAGCAGTTCTTC. It encodes CASSLSGARNEQFF.

J is TRBJ1-2 and V is TRBV6-5; a weak D match, TRBD1 (6 bases). The CDR3 extends over 13 amino acids. Germline-derived CDR1 and CDR2 are MNHEY and SVGAGI. V lost 6 bases and J lost 2, with 10 bases in between. CDR3 amino acids: CASRGGGNYGYTF. For the CDR3, the DNA is TGTGCCAGCAGAGGGGGGGGAAACTATGGCTACACCTTC.

The V call is TRBV6-1, the J call TRBJ2-3; 10 bases line up with TRBD2. In germline, CDR1 is MNHNS, CDR2 SASEGT. CDR3 length equals 14 residues. Trimming took 8 bases from V and 4 from J; bases not matched to a gene: 6. CDR3 nucleotide sequence: TGTGCCAGCCCTAGCGGGAGTTTTCCAGATACGCAGTATTTT. Its translation is CASPSGSFPDTQYF.

The chain has TRBV19 and TRBJ1-1, with 9 positions matching TRBD1. J lost 0 bases, V lost 6 bases, and 5 bases had no gene match. The CDR3 contains 15 residues. Germline lookup yields CDR1 LNHDA and CDR2 SQIVND (reference sequence). The chain's CDR3 is CASSPDRGMNTEAFF. In DNA, the CDR3 is TGTGCCAGTAGCCCCGACAGGGGGATGAACACTGAAGCTTTCTTT.

The rearrangement links TRBV19 to TRBJ1-1; D is unclear. This CDR3 has 13 amino acids. V was cut by 7 bases and J by 1 base, with 10 bases left in between. The V gene's germline CDR1 is LNHDA and CDR2 SQIVND (reference sequence). The CDR3 bases are TGTGCCAGTACCCATCTTACGAACACTGAAGCTTTCTTT. Amino acid sequence: CASTHLTNTEAFF.

This chain uses TRBV4-2 with TRBJ2-1; D gene unclear. Between the trimmed V and J ends, which lost 0 bases and 10 bases, there was a span of 1 base. The V gene's germline CDR1 is LGHNA and CDR2 YNFKEQ. CDR3 length: 10 residues. The CDR3 reads CASSQEEQFF. The DNA of the CDR3 is TGTGCCAGCAGCCAAGAGGAGCAGTTCTTC.

The chain couples TRBV4-1 to TRBJ2-1; 14 bases fit TRBD2. Germline V gives CDR1 MGHRA, CDR2 YSYEKL. The CDR3 is 15 amino acids. V lost 4 bases and J lost 9; bases outside the gene matches: 5. Here the CDR3 DNA reads TGCGCCAGCAGCCTAGGGACTAGCGGGGGAAGTGAGCAGTTCTTC. Protein sequence: CASSLGTSGGSEQFF.

The chain couples TRBV18 to TRBJ2-1; D ambiguous. The CDR3 length is 13 residues. CDR1 KGHSH and CDR2 LQKENI come from the germline V gene. The V end lost 3 bases, the J end lost 11 bases, and 14 bases lay between the germline ends. CDR3 protein: CASSPPENDKQFF. The CDR3 region has the DNA TGTGCCAGCTCACCCCCGGAAAATGACAAGCAGTTCTTC.

The gene calls are TRBV5-5 and TRBJ2-7, with D perhaps being TRBD1 or TRBD2 (5 bases each). Trimming cost V 7 bases and J 2 bases, with 13 bases left between them. The CDR3 sequence is 13 residues long. CDR1 is SGHKS, CDR2 YYEKEE, per germline (reference sequence). This CDR3 reads CASEGRTTYEQYF. The CDR3 nucleotides read TGTGCCAGCGAGGGACGGACCACCTACGAGCAGTACTTC.